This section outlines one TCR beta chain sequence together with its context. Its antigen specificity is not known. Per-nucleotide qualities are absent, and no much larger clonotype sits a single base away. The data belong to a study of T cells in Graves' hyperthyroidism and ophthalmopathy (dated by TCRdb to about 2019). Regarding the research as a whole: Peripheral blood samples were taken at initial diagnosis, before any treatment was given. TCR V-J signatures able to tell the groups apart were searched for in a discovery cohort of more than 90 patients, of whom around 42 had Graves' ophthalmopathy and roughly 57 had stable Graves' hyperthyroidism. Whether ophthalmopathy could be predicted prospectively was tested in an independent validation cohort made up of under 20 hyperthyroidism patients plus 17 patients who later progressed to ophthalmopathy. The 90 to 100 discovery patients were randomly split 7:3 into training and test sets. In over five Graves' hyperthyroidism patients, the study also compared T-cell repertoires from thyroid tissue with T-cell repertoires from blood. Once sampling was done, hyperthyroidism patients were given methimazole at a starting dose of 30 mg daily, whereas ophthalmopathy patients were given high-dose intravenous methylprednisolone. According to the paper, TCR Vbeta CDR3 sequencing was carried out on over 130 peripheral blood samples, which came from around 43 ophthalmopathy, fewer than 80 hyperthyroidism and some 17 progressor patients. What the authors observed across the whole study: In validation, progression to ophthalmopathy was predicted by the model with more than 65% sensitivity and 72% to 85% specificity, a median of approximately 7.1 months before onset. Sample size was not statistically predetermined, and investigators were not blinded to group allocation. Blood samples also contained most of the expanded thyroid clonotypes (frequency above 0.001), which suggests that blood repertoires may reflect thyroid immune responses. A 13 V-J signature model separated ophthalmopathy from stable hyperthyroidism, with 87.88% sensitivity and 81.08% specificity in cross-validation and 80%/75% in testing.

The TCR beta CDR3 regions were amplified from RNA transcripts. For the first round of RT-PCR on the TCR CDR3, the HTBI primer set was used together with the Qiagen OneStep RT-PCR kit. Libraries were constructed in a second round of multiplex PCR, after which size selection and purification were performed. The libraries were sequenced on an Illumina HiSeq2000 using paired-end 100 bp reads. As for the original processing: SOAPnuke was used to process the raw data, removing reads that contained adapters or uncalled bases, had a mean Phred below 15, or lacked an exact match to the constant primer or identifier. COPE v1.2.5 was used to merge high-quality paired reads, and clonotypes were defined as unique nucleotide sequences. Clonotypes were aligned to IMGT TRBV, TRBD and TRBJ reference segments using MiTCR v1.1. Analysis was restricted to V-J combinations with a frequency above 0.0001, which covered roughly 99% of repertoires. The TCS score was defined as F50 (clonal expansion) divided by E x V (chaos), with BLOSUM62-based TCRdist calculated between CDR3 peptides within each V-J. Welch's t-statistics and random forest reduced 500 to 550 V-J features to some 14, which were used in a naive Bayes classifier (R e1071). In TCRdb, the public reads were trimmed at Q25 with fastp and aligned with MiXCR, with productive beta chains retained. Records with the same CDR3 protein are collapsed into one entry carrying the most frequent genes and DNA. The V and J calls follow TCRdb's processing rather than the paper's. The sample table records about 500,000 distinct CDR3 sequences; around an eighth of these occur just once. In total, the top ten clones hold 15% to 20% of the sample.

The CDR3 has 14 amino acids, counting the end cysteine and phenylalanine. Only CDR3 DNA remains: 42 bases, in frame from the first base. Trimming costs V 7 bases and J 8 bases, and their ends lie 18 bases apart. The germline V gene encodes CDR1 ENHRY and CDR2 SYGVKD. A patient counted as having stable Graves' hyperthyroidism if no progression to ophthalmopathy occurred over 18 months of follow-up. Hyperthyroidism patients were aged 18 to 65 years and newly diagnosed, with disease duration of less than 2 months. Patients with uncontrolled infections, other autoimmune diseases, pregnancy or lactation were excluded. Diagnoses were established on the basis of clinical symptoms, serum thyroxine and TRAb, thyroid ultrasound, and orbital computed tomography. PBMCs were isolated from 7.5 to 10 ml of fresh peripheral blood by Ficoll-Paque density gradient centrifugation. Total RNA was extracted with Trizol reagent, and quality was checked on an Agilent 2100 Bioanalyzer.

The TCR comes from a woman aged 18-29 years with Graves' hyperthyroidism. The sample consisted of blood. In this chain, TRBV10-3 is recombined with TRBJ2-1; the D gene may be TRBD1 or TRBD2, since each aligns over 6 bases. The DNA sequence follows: TGTGCCATCAACCAAAGGGGGGAGCGGGATGAGCAGTTCTTC. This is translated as CAINQRGERDEQFF.